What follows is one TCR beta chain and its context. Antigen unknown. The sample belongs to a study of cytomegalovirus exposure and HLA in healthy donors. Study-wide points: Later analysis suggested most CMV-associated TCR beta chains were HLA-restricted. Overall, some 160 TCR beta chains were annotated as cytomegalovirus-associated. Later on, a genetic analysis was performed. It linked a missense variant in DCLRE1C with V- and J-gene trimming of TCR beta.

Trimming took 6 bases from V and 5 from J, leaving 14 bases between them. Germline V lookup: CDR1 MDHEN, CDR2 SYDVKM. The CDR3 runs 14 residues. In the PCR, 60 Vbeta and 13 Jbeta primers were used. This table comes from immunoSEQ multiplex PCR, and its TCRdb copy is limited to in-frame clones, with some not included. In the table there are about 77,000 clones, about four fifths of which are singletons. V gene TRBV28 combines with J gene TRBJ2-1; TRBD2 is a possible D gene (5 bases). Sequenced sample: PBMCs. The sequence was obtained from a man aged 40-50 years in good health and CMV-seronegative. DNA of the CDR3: TGTGCCAGCAGCAAGAACGGGAACAACAATGAGCAGTTCTTC. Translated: CASSKNGNNNEQFF.